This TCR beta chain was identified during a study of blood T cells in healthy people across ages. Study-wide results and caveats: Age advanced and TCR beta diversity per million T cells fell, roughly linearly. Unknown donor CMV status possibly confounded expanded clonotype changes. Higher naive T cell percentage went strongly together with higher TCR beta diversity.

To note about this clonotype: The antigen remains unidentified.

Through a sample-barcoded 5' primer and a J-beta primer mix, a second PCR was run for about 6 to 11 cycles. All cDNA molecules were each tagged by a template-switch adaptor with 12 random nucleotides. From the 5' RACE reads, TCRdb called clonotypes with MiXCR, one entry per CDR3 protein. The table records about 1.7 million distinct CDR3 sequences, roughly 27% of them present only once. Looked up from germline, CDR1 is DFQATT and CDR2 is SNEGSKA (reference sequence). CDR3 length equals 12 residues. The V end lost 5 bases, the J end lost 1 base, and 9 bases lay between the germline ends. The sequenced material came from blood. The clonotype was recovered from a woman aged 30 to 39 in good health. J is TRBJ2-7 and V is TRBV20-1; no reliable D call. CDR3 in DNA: TGCAGTGCTCTGGGCGGTTCCTACGAGCAGTACTTC. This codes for CSALGGSYEQYF.